This T cell receptor beta chain was recorded in a study of Graves' ophthalmopathy and Graves' hyperthyroidism. Whole-study results and caveats: Blood repertoires reportedly contained most expanded thyroid clonotypes above 0.001 frequency.

The CDR3 contains 14 residues. Germline assignment: CDR1 MNHEY and CDR2 SVGAGI. Trimming shortened V by 2 bases and J by 4 bases, and 11 bases separated the two germline ends. This clonotype has only a few counts. Its antigen is undetermined. From RNA, the CDR3 regions of TCR beta chains were amplified and sequenced. Second-round multiplex PCR followed a first-round RT-PCR using HTBI primers. From the multiplex PCR reads, TCRdb called clonotypes with MiXCR, one entry per CDR3 protein. The sample lists about 700,000 distinct CDR3 sequences, 40% occurring once. Active ophthalmopathy (CAS at least 3, NOSPECS at least 4), lasting under 3 months. Excluded: other autoimmune disease, uncontrolled infection, pregnancy or lactation. PBMCs were density-gradient isolated from around 11 ml fresh blood.

The chain combines TRBV6-5 with TRBJ1-1; D is undetermined. The clonotype originates from an adult man with Graves' ophthalmopathy. Sample: peripheral blood. The CDR3 region is CASSYGRGSTEAFF. DNA for the CDR3: TGTGCCAGCAGTTACGGTCGAGGGAGCACTGAAGCTTTCTTT.